This T cell receptor (beta chain) is from a study of patients and donors after allogeneic stem cell transplantation. This CDR3 is built from 15 residues. The J segment lost 1 base and the V segment lost 0 bases, leaving 3 bases of the junction unmatched. Per germline, CDR1 DFQATT and CDR2 SNEGSKA (reference sequence). TCRdb processed the RT-PCR reads anew with MiXCR; each CDR3 protein has one entry. The data contain under 200,000 distinct CDR3 sequences, around 30% of them seen just once; the ten biggest clones take up around 3%. This chain uses TRBV20-1 with TRBJ2-1; 7 bases are shared with TRBD1. This TCR was sampled from a human donor who was either an allogeneic HSCT recipient or a stem cell or donor lymphocyte infusion donor (not recorded which). It is not recorded whose cells these are; they may come from a transplant donor. Material for sequencing was blood, either unsorted or a sorted T cell fraction (not recorded which). DNA for the CDR3: TGCAGTGCTAGAGATTCACAGGGGTCCTACAATGAGCAGTTCTTC. Its protein is CSARDSQGSYNEQFF.